The 18 T cell receptor beta chains listed next were all sequenced from one sample in a study of identical twins. TCRdb re-called the 5' RACE reads through MiXCR, storing one row per CDR3 protein. This sample carries approximately 500,000 distinct CDR3 sequences, 13% to 15% of them seen once, and the ten largest clones take 0.44%. Another study also made use of these data, one on yellow fever vaccine responses in identical twins.

Sequenced: CD4+ T cells sorted from blood. The source of these receptors is a woman aged 18 to 35 in good health.

V gene TRBV27 combines with J gene TRBJ1-4; weak D call: TRBD1 (5 bases). Germline CDR1 and CDR2: MNHEY and SMNVEV (reference sequence). The length of the CDR3 is 13 residues. Trimming stripped 7 bases from V and 5 bases from J, with 11 bases between. The CDR3 loop reads CASIQQENEKLFF. The CDR3 DNA follows: TGTGCCAGCATACAACAGGAGAATGAAAAACTGTTTTTT.

This clonotype came up many times. The J gene is TRBJ2-5, the V gene TRBV12-3 or TRBV12-4; the D is unclear. The length of the CDR3 is 14 residues. V lost 1 base and J lost 1, with 7 bases in between. This chain's CDR3 is CASSLGHLQETQYF. The CDR3 bases are TGTGCCAGCAGTTTAGGACATCTCCAAGAGACCCAGTACTTC.

This clonotype appeared many times. The V and J genes are TRBV12-3 or TRBV12-4 and TRBJ2-1; D perhaps matches TRBD1 (6 bases). V was trimmed by 8 bases and J by 5 bases, leaving 13 bases between them. The CDR3 contains 13 residues. DNA of the CDR3: TGTGCCAGCGGCACAGGGAACCACAATGAGCAGTTCTTC. It codes for CASGTGNHNEQFF.

This clonotype has more than one count but fewer than ten. This chain uses TRBV28 with TRBJ1-5, with D possibly TRBD1 on 5 matching bases. The germline CDR1 and CDR2 sequences are MDHEN and SYDVKM. The ends were cut back, 7 bases at V and 2 bases at J, with 12 bases in the middle. There are 14 residues in the CDR3. CDR3 bases: TGTGCCAGCAAAGAGGGGTCGGGCAATCAGCCCCAGCATTTT. The encoded protein is CASKEGSGNQPQHF.

This clonotype was counted many times. The chain recombines TRBV4-1 with TRBJ2-1; weak D call: TRBD2 (6 bases). This CDR3 region has 17 residues. Germline V gene sequence: CDR1 MGHRA, CDR2 YSYEKL. V lost 1 base, J lost 1 base, and 14 bases lay in between. The DNA of the CDR3 is TGCGCCAGCAGCCAAGTCTTTCTCAGCGGGTCCTACAATGAGCAGTTCTTC. Its protein is CASSQVFLSGSYNEQFF.

This clonotype was seen a few times. V is TRBV5-1 and J is TRBJ1-1; unclear D gene. V lost 6 bases, J lost 5 bases, and 14 bases lay in between. Per the germline V gene, CDR1 is SGHRS and CDR2 is YFSETQ. The CDR3 loop spans 13 amino acids. CDR3 in amino acids: CASMVGLGTEAFF. CDR3 bases: TGCGCCAGCATGGTGGGCTTAGGGACTGAAGCTTTCTTT.

This clonotype was seen only a few times. V is TRBV12-3 or TRBV12-4 and J is TRBJ2-1, with D possibly TRBD2 on 5 matching bases. CDR3 length: 16 amino acids. The ends were cut back, 4 bases at V and 0 bases at J, with 13 bases in the middle. The CDR3 loop is CASSSRVYSSYNEQFF. CDR3 in DNA: TGTGCCAGCAGTTCGCGGGTATACAGCTCCTACAATGAGCAGTTCTTC.

This clonotype was counted ten times or more. The rearrangement joins TRBV10-3 to TRBJ2-1, with 10 nucleotides matching TRBD2. Germline assignment: CDR1 ENHRY and CDR2 SYGVKD. Trimming removed 0 bases from V and 4 bases from J; junction bases left unmatched: 12. This CDR3 spans 19 amino acids. The CDR3 DNA reads as TGTGCCATCAGTGAGTCGGGGGCTAGCGGGGGCCGTAGATACAATGAGCAGTTCTTC. It is translated as CAISESGASGGRRYNEQFF.

The chain employs TRBV20-1 and TRBJ2-1; perhaps TRBD2 as D (5 bases). V was clipped by 4 bases and J by 3 bases, with 13 bases between them. There are 14 residues in the CDR3. The germline CDR1 and CDR2 sequences are DFQATT and SNEGSKA (reference sequence). CDR3 sequence reads: CSANPLGVYNEQFF. CDR3 coding DNA: TGCAGTGCTAATCCACTAGGTGTCTACAATGAGCAGTTCTTC.

This chain joins TRBV12-3 or TRBV12-4 and TRBJ2-5; 10 nucleotides align to TRBD2. Trimming removed 4 bases from V and 4 bases from J; junction bases left unmatched: 9. This CDR3 region has 16 residues. CDR3 amino acids: CASSYPSGRGGETQYF. CDR3 coding DNA: TGTGCCAGCAGTTATCCGAGCGGGAGGGGCGGAGAGACCCAGTACTTC.

J is TRBJ2-7 and V is TRBV12-3 or TRBV12-4, with D tentatively TRBD2 (6 bases). This CDR3 has 15 residues. V lost 1 base, J lost 9 bases, and 19 bases lay in between. In nucleotides, the CDR3 is TGTGCCAGCAGTTTAGGGCCCCCGGGAGAGGGGCGGCAGTACTTC. Its translation is CASSLGPPGEGRQYF.

The chain joins TRBV20-1 to TRBJ2-2, with D hard to call. The CDR3 is 12 residues long. Between the trimmed V and J ends, which lost 3 bases and 6 bases, there was a span of 8 bases. The germline gives CDR1 DFQATT, CDR2 SNEGSKA (reference sequence). The CDR3 reads CSASVPPGELFF. The CDR3 bases are TGCAGTGCTAGCGTACCGCCCGGGGAGCTGTTTTTT.

In this sample, this clonotype turned up a few times. An end of the junction differs from the germline gene, which may be a read error. The gene calls are TRBV20-1 and TRBJ2-1; D is perhaps TRBD1 or TRBD2 (6 bases each). The CDR3 is 16 amino acids. From germline, CDR1 is DFQATT and CDR2 SNEGSKA (reference sequence). DNA of the CDR3: TGCTGTGCTAGAGATCCTAACAGGGCGAGCGGGTCTGAGCAGTTCTTC. As protein: CCARDPNRASGSEQFF.

The genes are TRBV12-3 or TRBV12-4 and TRBJ2-7; D gene ambiguous. The V and J ends lost 6 bases and 6 bases respectively, with 12 bases between them. The CDR3 is 12 amino acids. In DNA form, the CDR3 reads TGTGCCAGCAGCCTTACGTGGGGCGAGCAGTACTTC. It specifies CASSLTWGEQYF.

The table lists this clonotype with a few counts. V and J are TRBV12-3 or TRBV12-4 and TRBJ2-1; D not certain. This CDR3 comprises 13 residues. Trimming left V 4 bases short and J 11 bases short, with 15 bases between. The CDR3 sequence is CASSSTSAPQQFF. CDR3 bases: TGTGCCAGCAGTTCCACGTCGGCGCCCCAGCAGTTCTTC.

The V gene is TRBV21-1, the J gene TRBJ2-2; the D call of TRBD1 is as the table states it, not checked on the DNA. TRBV21-1 is a recognized pseudogene. This CDR3 is 12 amino acids long. The CDR3 reads CASSPGGGELFF. Written as DNA, the CDR3 is TGTGCCAGCAGCCCGGGGGGCGGGGAGCTGTTTTTT.

This clonotype showed up many times. The junction departs from the called germline gene at one end, perhaps through a read error. V and J are TRBV5-1 and TRBJ2-3; D is undetermined. CDR3 length equals 13 residues. Germline V CDR1 and CDR2: SGHRS, YFSETQ. The CDR3 nucleotides read TGTGCCAGCAGCTTAGGACGGACGGATACGCAGTATTTT. It encodes CASSLGRTDTQYF.

This clonotype turned up a few times. The rearrangement uses TRBV3-1 and TRBJ1-5; possibly TRBD1 for D (6 bases). There are 13 residues in the CDR3. Germline V gives CDR1 LGHDT, CDR2 YNNKEL (reference sequence). V was pared by 4 bases and J by 12 bases, with 16 bases between. CDR3 sequence: CASSPPGGGRQHF. The CDR3 DNA is TGTGCCAGCAGCCCGCCTGGGGGCGGGCGCCAGCATTTT.